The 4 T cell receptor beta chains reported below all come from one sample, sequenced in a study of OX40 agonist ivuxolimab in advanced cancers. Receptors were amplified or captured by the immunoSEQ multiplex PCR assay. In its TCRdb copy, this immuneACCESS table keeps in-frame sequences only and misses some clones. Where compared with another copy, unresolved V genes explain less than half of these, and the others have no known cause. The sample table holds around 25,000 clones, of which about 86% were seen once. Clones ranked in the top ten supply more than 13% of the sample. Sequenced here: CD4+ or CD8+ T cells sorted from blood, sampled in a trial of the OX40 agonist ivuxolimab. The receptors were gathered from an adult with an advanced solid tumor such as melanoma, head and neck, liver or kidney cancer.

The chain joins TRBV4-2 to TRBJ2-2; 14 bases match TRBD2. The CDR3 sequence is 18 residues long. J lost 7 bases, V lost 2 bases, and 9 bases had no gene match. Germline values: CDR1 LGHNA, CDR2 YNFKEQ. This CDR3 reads CASSQPRLAGGLGGELFF. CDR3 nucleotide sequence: TGTGCCAGCAGCCAACCCAGACTAGCGGGAGGGTTGGGCGGGGAGCTGTTTTTT.

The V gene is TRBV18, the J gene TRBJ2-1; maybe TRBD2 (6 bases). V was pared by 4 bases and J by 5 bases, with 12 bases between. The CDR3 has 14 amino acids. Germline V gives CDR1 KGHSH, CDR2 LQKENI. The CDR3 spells CASSLPGAHNEQFF. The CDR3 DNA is TGTGCCAGCTCACTTCCGGGAGCCCACAATGAGCAGTTCTTC.

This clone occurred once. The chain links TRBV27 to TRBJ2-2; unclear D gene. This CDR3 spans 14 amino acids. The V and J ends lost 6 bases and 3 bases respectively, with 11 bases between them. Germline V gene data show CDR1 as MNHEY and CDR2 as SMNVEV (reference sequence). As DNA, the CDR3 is TGTGCCAGCAGGCCCGGCGGATACACCGGGGAGCTGTTTTTT. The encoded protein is CASRPGGYTGELFF.

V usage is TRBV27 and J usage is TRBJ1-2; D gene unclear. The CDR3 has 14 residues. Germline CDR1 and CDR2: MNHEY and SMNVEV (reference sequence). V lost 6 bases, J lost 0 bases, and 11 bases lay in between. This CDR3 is CASSLTVTNYGYTF. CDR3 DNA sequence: TGTGCCAGCAGCCTTACGGTTACTAACTATGGCTACACCTTC.